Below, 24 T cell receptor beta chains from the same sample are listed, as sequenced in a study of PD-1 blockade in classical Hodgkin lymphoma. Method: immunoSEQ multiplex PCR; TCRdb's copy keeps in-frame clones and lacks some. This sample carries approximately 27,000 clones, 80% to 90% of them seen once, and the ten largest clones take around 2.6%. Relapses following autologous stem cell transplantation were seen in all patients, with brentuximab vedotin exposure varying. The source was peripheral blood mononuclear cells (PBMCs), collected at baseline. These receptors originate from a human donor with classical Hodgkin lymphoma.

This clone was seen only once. The CDR3: CASSQEEGRVYGYTF. The CDR3 DNA reads as TGCGCCAGCAGCCAAGAAGAGGGAAGGGTCTATGGCTACACCTTC. V gene TRBV4-3 combines with J gene TRBJ1-2, with D unclear. CDR1 is LGHNA and CDR2 is YSLEER in the germline V gene. Between the trimmed V and J ends, which lost 0 bases and 4 bases, there was a span of 12 bases. CDR3 length: 15 residues.

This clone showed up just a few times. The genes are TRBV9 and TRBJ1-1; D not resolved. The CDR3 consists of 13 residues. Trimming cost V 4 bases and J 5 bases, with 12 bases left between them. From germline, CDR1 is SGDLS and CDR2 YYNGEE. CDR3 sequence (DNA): TGTGCCAGCAGCCTTCTTCCGGGGACTGAAGCTTTCTTT. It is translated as CASSLLPGTEAFF.

CDR3 in DNA: TGTGCCAGCAGTTTAATGCGACTAGCGGGGAGGTTAGAGACCCAGTACTTC. As protein: CASSLMRLAGRLETQYF. This chain joins TRBV27 and TRBJ2-5, with 11 bases identical to TRBD2. The CDR3 sequence is 17 residues long. The germline gives CDR1 MNHEY, CDR2 SMNVEV (reference sequence). The trim removed 2 bases at V and 4 bases at J, leaving 9 bases unmatched.

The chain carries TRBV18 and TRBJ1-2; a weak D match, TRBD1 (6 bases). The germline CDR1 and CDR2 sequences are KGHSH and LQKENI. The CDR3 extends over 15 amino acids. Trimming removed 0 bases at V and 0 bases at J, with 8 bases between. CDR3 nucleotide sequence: TGTGCCAGCTCACCACCGAACAGGGCTAACTATGGCTACACCTTC. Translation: CASSPPNRANYGYTF.

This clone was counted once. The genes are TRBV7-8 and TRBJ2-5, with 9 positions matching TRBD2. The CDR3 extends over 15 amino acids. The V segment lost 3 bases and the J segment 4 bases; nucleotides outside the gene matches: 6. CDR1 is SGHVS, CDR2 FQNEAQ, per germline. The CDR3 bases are TGTGCCAGCAGCTTTAGCGGGGGCCAGGGAGAGACCCAGTACTTC. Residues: CASSFSGGQGETQYF.

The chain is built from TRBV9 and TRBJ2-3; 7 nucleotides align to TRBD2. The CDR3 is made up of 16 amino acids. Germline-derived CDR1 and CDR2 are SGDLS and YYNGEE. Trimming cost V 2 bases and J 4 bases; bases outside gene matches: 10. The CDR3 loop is CASSVTSVVLADTQYF. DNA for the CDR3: TGTGCCAGCAGCGTTACTAGCGTCGTTTTGGCAGATACGCAGTATTTT. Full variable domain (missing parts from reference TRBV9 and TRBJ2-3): DSGVTQTPKHLITATGQRVTLRCSPRSGDLSVYWYQQSLDQGLQFLIQYYNGEERAKGNILERFSAQQFPDLHSELNLSSLELGDSALYFCASSVTSVVLADTQYFGPGTRLTVL.

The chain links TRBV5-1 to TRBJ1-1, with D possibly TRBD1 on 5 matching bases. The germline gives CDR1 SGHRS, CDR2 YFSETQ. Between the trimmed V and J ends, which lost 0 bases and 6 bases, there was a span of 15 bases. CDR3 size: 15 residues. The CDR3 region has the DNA TGCGCCAGCAGCTTGGTGTCTGGGGGTTGGCCTGAAGCTTTCTTT. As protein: CASSLVSGGWPEAFF.

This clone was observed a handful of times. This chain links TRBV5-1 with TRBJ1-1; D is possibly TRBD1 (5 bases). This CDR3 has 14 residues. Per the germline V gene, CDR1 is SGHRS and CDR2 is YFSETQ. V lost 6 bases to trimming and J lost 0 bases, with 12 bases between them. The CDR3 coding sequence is TGCGCCAGCAACCCCGGGACGGTGAACACTGAAGCTTTCTTT. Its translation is CASNPGTVNTEAFF.

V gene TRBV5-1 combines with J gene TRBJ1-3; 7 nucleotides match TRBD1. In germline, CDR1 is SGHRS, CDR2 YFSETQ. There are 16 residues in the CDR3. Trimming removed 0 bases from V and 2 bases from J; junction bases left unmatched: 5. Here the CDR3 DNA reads TGCGCCAGCAGCTTGGACTCGACAGGGCCTGGAAACACCATATATTTT. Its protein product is CASSLDSTGPGNTIYF.

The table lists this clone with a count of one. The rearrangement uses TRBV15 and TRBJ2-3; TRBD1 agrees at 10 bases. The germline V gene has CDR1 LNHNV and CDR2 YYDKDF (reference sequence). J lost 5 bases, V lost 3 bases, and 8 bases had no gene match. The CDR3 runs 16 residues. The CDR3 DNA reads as TGTGCCACCAGCAGGAAGGGACAGGGGTACAGAGATACGCAGTATTTT. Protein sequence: CATSRKGQGYRDTQYF.

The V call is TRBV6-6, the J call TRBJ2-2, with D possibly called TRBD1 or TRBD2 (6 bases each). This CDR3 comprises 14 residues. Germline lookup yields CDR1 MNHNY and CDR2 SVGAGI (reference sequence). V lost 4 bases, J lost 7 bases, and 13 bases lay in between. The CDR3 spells CASSSIRGGGELFF. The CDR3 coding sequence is TGTGCCAGCAGTTCCATCAGGGGAGGCGGGGAGCTGTTTTTT.

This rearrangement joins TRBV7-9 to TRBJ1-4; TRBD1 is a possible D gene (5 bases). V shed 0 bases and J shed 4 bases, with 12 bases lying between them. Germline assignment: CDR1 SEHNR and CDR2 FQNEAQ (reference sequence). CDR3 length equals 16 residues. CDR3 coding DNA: TGTGCCAGCAGCTTAGCGCCAGCAGGGTTTAATGAAAAACTGTTTTTT. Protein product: CASSLAPAGFNEKLFF. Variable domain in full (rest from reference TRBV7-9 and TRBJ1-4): DTGVSQNPRHKITKRGQNVTFRCDPISEHNRLYWYRQTLGQGPEFLTYFQNEAQLEKSRLLSDRFSAERPKGSFSTLEIQRTEQGDSAMYLCASSLAPAGFNEKLFFGSGTQLSVL.

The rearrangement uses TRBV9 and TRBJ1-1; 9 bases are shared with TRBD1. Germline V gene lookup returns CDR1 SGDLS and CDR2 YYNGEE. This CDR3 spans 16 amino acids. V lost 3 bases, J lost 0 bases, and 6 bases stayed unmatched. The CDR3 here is CASSGGTGKMNTEAFF. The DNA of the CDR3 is TGTGCCAGCAGCGGGGGGACAGGGAAAATGAACACTGAAGCTTTCTTT.

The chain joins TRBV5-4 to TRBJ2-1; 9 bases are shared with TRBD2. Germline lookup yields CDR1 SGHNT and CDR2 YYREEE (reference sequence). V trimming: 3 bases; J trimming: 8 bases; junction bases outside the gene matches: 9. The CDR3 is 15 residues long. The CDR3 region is CASSSNGLASDEQFF. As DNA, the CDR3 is TGTGCCAGCAGCTCGAATGGACTAGCGAGCGATGAGCAGTTCTTC.

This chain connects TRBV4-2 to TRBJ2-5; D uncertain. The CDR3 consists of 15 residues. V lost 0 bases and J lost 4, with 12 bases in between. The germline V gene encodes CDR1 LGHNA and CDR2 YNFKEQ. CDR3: CASSQDPGVRETQYF. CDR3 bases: TGTGCCAGCAGCCAAGATCCTGGGGTTCGAGAGACCCAGTACTTC.

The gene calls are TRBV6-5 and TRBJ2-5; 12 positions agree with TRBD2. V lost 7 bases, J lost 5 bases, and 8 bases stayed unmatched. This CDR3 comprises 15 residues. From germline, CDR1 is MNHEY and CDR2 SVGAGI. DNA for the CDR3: TGTGCCAGCAAGAACCTAGCGGGGGGGCTTGAGACCCAGTACTTC. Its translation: CASKNLAGGLETQYF.

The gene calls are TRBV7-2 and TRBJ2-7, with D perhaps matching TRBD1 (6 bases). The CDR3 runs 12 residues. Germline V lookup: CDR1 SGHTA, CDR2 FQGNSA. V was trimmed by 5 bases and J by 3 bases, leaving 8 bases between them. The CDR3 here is CASSDRNYEQYF. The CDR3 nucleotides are TGTGCCAGCAGCGACAGGAACTACGAGCAGTACTTC. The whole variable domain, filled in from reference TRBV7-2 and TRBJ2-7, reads GAGVSQSPSNKVTEKGKDVELRCDPISGHTALYWYRQSLGQGLEFLIYFQGNSAPDKSGLPSDRFSAERTGGSVSTLTIQRTQQEDSAVYLCASSDRNYEQYFGPGTRLTVT.

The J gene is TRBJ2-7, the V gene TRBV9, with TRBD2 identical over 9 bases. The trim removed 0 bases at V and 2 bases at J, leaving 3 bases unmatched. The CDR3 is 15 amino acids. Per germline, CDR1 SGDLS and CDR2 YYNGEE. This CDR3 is CASSVGAGGPYEQYF. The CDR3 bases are TGTGCCAGCAGCGTAGGAGCGGGGGGCCCCTACGAGCAGTACTTC.

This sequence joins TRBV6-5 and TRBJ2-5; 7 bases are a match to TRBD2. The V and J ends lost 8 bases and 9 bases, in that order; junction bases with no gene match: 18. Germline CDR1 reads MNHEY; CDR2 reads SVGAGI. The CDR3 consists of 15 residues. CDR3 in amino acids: CASHSRGVGLGAQYF. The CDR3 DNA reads TGTGCCAGCCACAGCCGGGGGGTCGGCCTAGGGGCCCAGTACTTC.

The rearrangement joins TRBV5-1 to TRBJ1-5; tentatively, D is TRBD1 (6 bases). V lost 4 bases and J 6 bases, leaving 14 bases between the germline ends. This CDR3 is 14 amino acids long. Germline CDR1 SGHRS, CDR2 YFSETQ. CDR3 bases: TGCGCCAGCAGCCCAACAGGGCTGCCTCAGCCCCAGCATTTT. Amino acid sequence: CASSPTGLPQPQHF. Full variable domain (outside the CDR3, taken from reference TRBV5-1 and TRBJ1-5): KAGVTQTPRYLIKTRGQQVTLSCSPISGHRSVSWYQQTPGQGLQFLFEYFSETQRNKGNFPGRFSGRQFSNSRSEMNVSTLELGDSALYLCASSPTGLPQPQHFGDGTRLSIL.

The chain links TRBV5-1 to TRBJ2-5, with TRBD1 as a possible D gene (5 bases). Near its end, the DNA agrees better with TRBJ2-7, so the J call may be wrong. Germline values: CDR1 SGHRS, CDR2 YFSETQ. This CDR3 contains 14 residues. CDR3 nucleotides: TGCGCCAGCAGCTTGTACAGGAGCTCCTACGAGCAGTACTTC. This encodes CASSLYRSSYEQYF.

CDR3 in amino acids: CASSQLGQTYEQYF. The CDR3 DNA sequence: TGTGCCAGCAGCCAGCTTGGACAAACCTACGAGCAGTACTTC. V gene TRBV6-5 combines with J gene TRBJ2-7, with TRBD1 as a possible D gene (5 bases). Per the germline V gene, CDR1 is MNHEY and CDR2 is SVGAGI. V lost 6 bases, J lost 2 bases, and 14 bases lay in between. The CDR3 is 14 amino acids.

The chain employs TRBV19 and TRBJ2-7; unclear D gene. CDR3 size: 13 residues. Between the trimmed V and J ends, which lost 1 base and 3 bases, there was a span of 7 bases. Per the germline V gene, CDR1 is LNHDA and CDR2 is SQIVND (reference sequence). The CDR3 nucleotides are TGTGCCAGTAGTATAGTTTTCGGCTACGAGCAGTACTTC. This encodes CASSIVFGYEQYF.

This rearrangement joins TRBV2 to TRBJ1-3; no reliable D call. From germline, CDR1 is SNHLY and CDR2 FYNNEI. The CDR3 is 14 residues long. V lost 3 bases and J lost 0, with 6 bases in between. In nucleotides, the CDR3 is TGTGCCAGCAGTGACGGAGGCTCTGGAAACACCATATATTTT. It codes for CASSDGGSGNTIYF.